What follows are 27 T cell receptor beta chains derived from one specimen sequenced in a study of CD4+ T cells in melanoma. Some clones are missing from TCRdb's copy, which holds only in-frame ones; the method was immunoSEQ multiplex PCR. The sample records some 110,000 clones, approximately 90% being singletons. Material: peripheral blood. These receptors all come from a human donor with melanoma.

This chain links TRBV18 with TRBJ2-2; no clear D gene. Per the germline V gene, CDR1 is KGHSH and CDR2 is LQKENI. CDR3 length: 15 residues. The germline V and J ends were trimmed by 3 bases and 0 bases, with 8 bases remaining between them. CDR3 in amino acids: CASSPDGTNTGELFF. CDR3 nucleotides: TGTGCCAGCTCACCTGACGGTACGAACACCGGGGAGCTGTTTTTT.

J is TRBJ2-7 and V is TRBV10-3; 7 bases are a match to TRBD2. V trimming: 4 bases; J trimming: 0 bases; junction bases outside the gene matches: 12. Germline V gene sequence: CDR1 ENHRY, CDR2 SYGVKD. The CDR3 covers 17 residues. The CDR3 region is CAISVTSLGGSSYEQYF. CDR3 nucleotide sequence: TGTGCCATCAGTGTGACGTCTTTGGGCGGGAGCTCCTACGAGCAGTACTTC.

The rearrangement links TRBV27 to TRBJ1-2, with 7 bases that match TRBD1. V lost 3 bases and J lost 7; bases outside the gene matches: 2. The CDR3 length is 12 residues. The germline CDR1 and CDR2 sequences are MNHEY and SMNVEV (reference sequence). CDR3 sequence reads: CASSLRQGGYTF. In DNA form, the CDR3 reads TGTGCCAGCAGTTTGCGACAGGGTGGCTACACCTTC.

The rearrangement uses TRBV6-5 and TRBJ2-5; TRBD2 might be the D (6 bases). CDR1 and CDR2 (germline): MNHEY, SVGAGI. This CDR3 is built from 13 residues. The ends were cut back, 6 bases at V and 5 bases at J, with 13 bases in the middle. CDR3: CASRRLGRETQYF. The DNA of the CDR3 is TGTGCCAGCAGACGACTAGGGAGGGAGACCCAGTACTTC.

This clone was found once. CDR3 loop: CSVEEGDYNNEQFF. The DNA for the CDR3 is TGCAGCGTTGAAGAGGGAGACTACAACAATGAGCAGTTCTTC. The chain carries TRBV29-1 and TRBJ2-1, with D perhaps TRBD2 (5 bases). CDR3 size: 14 residues. Germline V gene sequence: CDR1 SQVTM, CDR2 ANQGSEA. The V end was cut by 0 bases, the J end by 5 bases, with 11 bases between.

This chain joins TRBV19 and TRBJ1-5, with D unresolved. In germline, CDR1 is LNHDA, CDR2 SQIVND (reference sequence). The CDR3 covers 14 residues. V lost 7 bases and J 0 bases, leaving 10 bases between the germline ends. The CDR3 loop reads CASTLWGSNQPQHF. The CDR3 DNA reads as TGTGCCAGTACCCTATGGGGTAGCAATCAGCCCCAGCATTTT. Full variable domain (rest looked up from reference TRBV19 and TRBJ1-5): DGGITQSPKYLFRKEGQNVTLSCEQNLNHDAMYWYRQDPGQGLRLIYYSQIVNDFQKGDIAEGYSVSREKKESFPLTVTSAQKNPTAFYLCASTLWGSNQPQHFGDGTRLSIL.

The V gene is TRBV15, the J gene TRBJ1-5; D unresolved. In germline, CDR1 is LNHNV, CDR2 YYDKDF (reference sequence). Trimming cost V 3 bases and J 11 bases, with 14 bases left between them. CDR3 size: 13 residues. CDR3 sequence: CATSRELGRAQHF. Here the CDR3 DNA reads TGTGCCACCAGCAGGGAACTCGGAAGGGCCCAGCATTTT.

This clone was observed a handful of times. The V call is TRBV7-8, the J call TRBJ2-2; 7 nucleotides agree with TRBD1. From germline, CDR1 is SGHVS and CDR2 FQNEAQ. V lost 6 bases, J lost 7 bases, and 11 bases stayed unmatched. This CDR3 contains 15 residues. CDR3 nucleotides: TGTGCCAGCAGATACCGAGGGGGCGTAGGCGGGGAGCTGTTTTTT. This translates into CASRYRGGVGGELFF.

The rearrangement joins TRBV28 to TRBJ1-1, with TRBD1 identical over 7 bases. The J segment lost 1 base and the V segment lost 6 bases, leaving 5 bases of the junction unmatched. Germline-derived CDR1 and CDR2 are MDHEN and SYDVKM. The CDR3 is made up of 14 amino acids. The CDR3 bases are TGTGCCAGCAGGCAGCGGACAGGGAACACTGAAGCTTTCTTT. This encodes CASRQRTGNTEAFF.

This clone was recorded only once. This chain uses TRBV7-3 with TRBJ2-7; no clear D. CDR3 length equals 13 residues. Germline values: CDR1 SGHTA, CDR2 FQGTGA. The V gene lost 2 bases and the J gene lost 2 bases, with 7 bases spanning the gap. In DNA form, the CDR3 reads TGTGCCAGCAGCTTAGACGCTACCTACGAGCAGTACTTC. Protein product: CASSLDATYEQYF.

The V call is TRBV7-9, the J call TRBJ2-6; the match to TRBD1 covers 8 bases. The germline V gene encodes CDR1 SEHNR and CDR2 FQNEAQ (reference sequence). V was pared by 5 bases and J by 0 bases, with 9 bases of the junction left unmatched. There are 18 residues in the CDR3. CDR3 DNA: TGTGCCAGCAGCCTGCCGGGACAGGTAATCTCTGGGGCCAACGTCCTGACTTTC. It encodes CASSLPGQVISGANVLTF. Supplemented by reference TRBV7-9 and TRBJ2-6, the full variable domain reads DTGVSQNPRHKITKRGQNVTFRCDPISEHNRLYWYRQTLGQGPEFLTYFQNEAQLEKSRLLSDRFSAERPKGSFSTLEIQRTEQGDSAMYLCASSLPGQVISGANVLTFGAGSRLTVL.

The gene calls are TRBV5-1 and TRBJ1-1, with D hard to call. The V end was cut by 1 base, the J end by 1 base, with 11 bases between. This CDR3 comprises 15 residues. Germline CDR1 is SGHRS and CDR2 is YFSETQ. Here the CDR3 reads CASSLTLGRNTEAFF. The CDR3 region has the DNA TGCGCCAGCAGCTTGACTCTGGGCAGGAACACTGAAGCTTTCTTT.

The chain is built from TRBV2 and TRBJ1-4; D not certain. V was shortened by 4 bases and J by 1 base, with 4 bases between the two germline ends. The CDR3 loop spans 13 amino acids. Per germline, CDR1 SNHLY and CDR2 FYNNEI. CDR3: CASSVLTNEKLFF. The CDR3 nucleotides read TGTGCCAGCAGTGTTTTAACTAATGAAAAACTGTTTTTT. The full variable domain, in which reference TRBV2 and TRBJ1-4 provide the parts outside the CDR3, is EPEVTQTPSHQVTQMGQEVILRCVPISNHLYFYWYRQILGQKVEFLVSFYNNEISEKSEIFDDQFSVERPDGSNFTLKIRSTKLEDSAMYFCASSVLTNEKLFFGSGTQLSVL.

This sequence joins TRBV18 and TRBJ1-2, with a tentative D call TRBD1 (6 bases). Trimming stripped 6 bases from V and 0 bases from J, with 14 bases between. This CDR3 has 15 amino acids. Germline values: CDR1 KGHSH, CDR2 LQKENI. Written as DNA, the CDR3 is TGTGCCAGCTCGCCCAGGACAGCCACTAACTATGGCTACACCTTC. Protein sequence: CASSPRTATNYGYTF.

J is TRBJ1-5 and V is TRBV2; unclear D gene. Germline CDR1 is SNHLY and CDR2 is FYNNEI. This CDR3 contains 14 residues. Trimming shortened V by 0 bases and J by 7 bases, and 10 bases separated the two germline ends. The CDR3: CASSEALPTQPQHF. Written as DNA, the CDR3 is TGTGCCAGCAGTGAAGCGCTCCCGACCCAGCCCCAGCATTTT.

This chain links TRBV7-2 with TRBJ2-7; 11 bases align to TRBD2. The CDR3 consists of 15 residues. V gave up 3 bases and J gave up 4 bases; unmatched junction bases: 5. The V gene's germline CDR1 is SGHTA and CDR2 FQGNSA. The CDR3 loop reads CASSLYSGGAYEQYF. CDR3 coding DNA: TGTGCCAGCAGCTTGTATAGCGGGGGGGCTTACGAGCAGTACTTC.

The V gene is TRBV5-5, the J gene TRBJ1-5; tentatively, D is TRBD1 (5 bases). Germline V CDR1 and CDR2: SGHKS, YYEKEE (reference sequence). The CDR3 totals 15 residues. Trimming pared 0 bases from V and 11 bases from J, leaving 18 bases between. CDR3 nucleotides: TGTGCCAGCAGCTTGGGATTTGGCAGGGCGATGGCCCAGCATTTT. Protein: CASSLGFGRAMAQHF.

This clone was seen a handful of times. This chain uses TRBV5-1 with TRBJ1-4, with 9 bases identical to TRBD1. With 4 bases clipped from V and 0 bases from J, the junction kept 7 bases outside the gene matches. Germline V gives CDR1 SGHRS, CDR2 YFSETQ. The CDR3 has 17 residues. CDR3 residues: CASSGGQGKPTNEKLFF. CDR3 DNA sequence: TGCGCCAGCAGCGGTGGACAGGGGAAGCCAACTAATGAAAAACTGTTTTTT.

This chain links TRBV19 with TRBJ2-5; D is perhaps TRBD1 or TRBD2 (6 bases each). The germline gives CDR1 LNHDA, CDR2 SQIVND (reference sequence). CDR3 length equals 18 residues. Trimming took off 3 bases at V and 0 bases at J, with 20 bases between the two ends. CDR3 nucleotide sequence: TGTGCCAGTAGTATTCGGGGGCTCGGCAGGGGTCACCAAGAGACCCAGTACTTC. Its protein product is CASSIRGLGRGHQETQYF.

The CDR3 sequence is CASSSGTHYGYTF. CDR3 nucleotide sequence: TGTGCCAGCAGCTCCGGCACCCACTATGGCTACACCTTC. V and J are TRBV11-2 and TRBJ1-2; no firm D call. The CDR3 spans 13 residues. Germline-derived CDR1 and CDR2 are SGHAT and FQNNGV. V dropped 4 bases and J dropped 3 bases, with 9 bases sitting between them.

The J gene is TRBJ2-1, the V gene TRBV11-2; D is ambiguous. This CDR3 region has 16 residues. V lost 4 bases and J 0 bases, leaving 13 bases between the germline ends. Germline CDR1 SGHAT, CDR2 FQNNGV. CDR3: CASSSLSRGSYNEQFF. DNA for the CDR3: TGTGCCAGCAGCTCCCTGTCACGCGGCTCCTACAATGAGCAGTTCTTC.

The chain couples TRBV7-2 to TRBJ1-1, with TRBD1 identical over 10 bases. The CDR3 is 17 residues long. With V trimmed by 2 bases and J by 4 bases, 10 bases remained unmatched. Germline V gene lookup returns CDR1 SGHTA and CDR2 FQGNSA. The CDR3 DNA follows: TGTGCCAGCAGCTTACGCATTCCGGGGACAGGGGCCACTGAAGCTTTCTTT. This gives the protein CASSLRIPGTGATEAFF.

This chain connects TRBV29-1 to TRBJ2-7; maybe TRBD2 (7 bases). Germline V gene sequence: CDR1 SQVTM, CDR2 ANQGSEA. Deletions cut 4 bases from V and 3 bases from J, with 13 bases between. The CDR3 is 13 amino acids. CDR3 nucleotides: TGCAGCGTTGTCCGGGGGGCGTACTACGAGCAGTACTTC. Protein product: CSVVRGAYYEQYF.

This clone came up a few times. The V call is TRBV11-2, the J call TRBJ2-5; unclear D gene. Trimming removed 1 base from V and 5 bases from J, with 2 bases in between. The CDR3 sequence is 11 residues long. The germline V gene encodes CDR1 SGHAT and CDR2 FQNNGV. The CDR3 DNA reads TGTGCCAGCAGCTTAGGGGAGACCCAGTACTTC. Its protein is CASSLGETQYF.

The chain recombines TRBV28 with TRBJ2-5; 11 nucleotides match TRBD1. This CDR3 region has 18 residues. From germline, CDR1 is MDHEN and CDR2 SYDVKM. The ends lost 0 bases at V and 5 bases at J; junction bases unmatched: 11. CDR3 DNA sequence: TGTGCCAGCAGTTTATGGGGTTCAGGGACAGGGGGTGCGGAGACCCAGTACTTC. Translation gives CASSLWGSGTGGAETQYF.

This sequence joins TRBV28 and TRBJ2-1; TRBD2 matches at 11 bases. V was clipped by 5 bases and J by 0 bases; unmatched bases: 3. CDR1 is MDHEN and CDR2 is SYDVKM in the germline V gene. The CDR3 contains 16 residues. CDR3 protein: CASSPSGGSSYNEQFF. The CDR3 DNA is TGTGCCAGCAGTCCTAGCGGGGGGAGCTCCTACAATGAGCAGTTCTTC.

This sequence joins TRBV16 and TRBJ2-4; TRBD1 aligns across 7 bases. The CDR3 has 16 residues. J was trimmed by 6 bases and V by 2 bases; bases with no gene match: 10. Germline CDR1 KGHSY, CDR2 FQNENV. This CDR3 is CASSQVTPGQTNIQYF. CDR3 DNA sequence: TGTGCCAGCAGCCAAGTCACTCCGGGACAGACAAACATTCAGTACTTC.